These 3 T cell receptor beta chains share one sample of origin, sequenced in a study of blood T cell repertoires in COVID-19. Repertoires were generated with immunoSEQ multiplex PCR, while TCRdb's copy carries only in-frame clones and drops some. Found here are more than 90,000 clones, roughly 85% of them singletons; the top ten hold over 35%. The material sequenced was peripheral blood. These receptors all stem from an older man with acute or convalescent COVID-19.

V and J are TRBV18 and TRBJ2-7; 12 positions agree with TRBD2. The CDR3 contains 16 residues. After removal of 0 bases from V and 4 bases from J, the junction contained 4 bases not matched to a gene. CDR1 and CDR2 (germline): KGHSH, LQKENI. CDR3 region: CASSPPTSGRPYEQYF. In DNA form, the CDR3 reads TGTGCCAGCTCACCACCGACTAGCGGGAGACCTTACGAGCAGTACTTC.

V is TRBV27 and J is TRBJ2-7; maybe TRBD1 (6 bases). V shed 8 bases and J shed 0 bases, with 17 bases lying between them. The CDR3 is 15 residues long. From germline, CDR1 is MNHEY and CDR2 SMNVEV (reference sequence). Written as DNA, the CDR3 is TGTGCCAGCGGGGGCCGGGGCGCTTTCTCCTACGAGCAGTACTTC. Translating it yields CASGGRGAFSYEQYF.

The chain links TRBV19 to TRBJ1-5; 9 bases align to TRBD1. Germline lookup yields CDR1 LNHDA and CDR2 SQIVND (reference sequence). The junction had 8 bases not matched to a gene; V was cut back by 1 base and J by 10 bases. The CDR3 contains 15 residues. This CDR3 is CASSIAGQGGTPQHF. The CDR3 DNA follows: TGTGCCAGTAGTATAGCGGGACAGGGAGGGACACCCCAGCATTTT.